Each of the 15 T cell receptor beta chains below was sequenced from the same sample in a study of response to subunit inactivated influenza vaccine. TCRdb independently ran MiXCR on the RT-PCR reads; one entry per CDR3 protein. The table has 300,000 to 350,000 distinct CDR3 sequences, roughly a fifth seen once. The sample in question was PBMCs from blood, obtained about 19 months after vaccination. The receptors come from a man aged 45 to 75 who received an inactivated influenza vaccine.

The chain has TRBV12-3 or TRBV12-4 and TRBJ2-7; TRBD1 aligns across 7 bases. The CDR3 is made up of 16 amino acids. V gave up 3 bases and J gave up 4 bases; unmatched junction bases: 12. DNA of the CDR3: TGTGCCAGCAGTTTCGACCAGGGGGTTCTTTTTTACGAGCAGTACTTC. Its translation: CASSFDQGVLFYEQYF.

This chain joins TRBV12-3 or TRBV12-4 and TRBJ2-7, with D tentatively TRBD2 (5 bases). The V end lost 4 bases, the J end lost 6 bases, and 13 bases lay between the germline ends. This CDR3 contains 13 residues. The CDR3 bases are TGTGCCAGCAGTTCCGGGGTCCGACGCGAGCAGTACTTC. As protein: CASSSGVRREQYF.

The chain combines TRBV5-1 with TRBJ2-2; possible D gene TRBD2, 5 bases. Trimming stripped 4 bases from V and 3 bases from J, with 16 bases between. The CDR3 contains 16 residues. Germline CDR1 is SGHRS and CDR2 is YFSETQ. CDR3 loop: CASSPAGKSDTGELFF. CDR3 sequence (DNA): TGCGCCAGCAGCCCGGCCGGGAAATCGGACACCGGGGAGCTGTTTTTT.

The sample holds a few counts of this clonotype. The V call is TRBV7-6, the J call TRBJ2-6; no firm D call. Germline lookup yields CDR1 SGHVS and CDR2 FNYEAQ. V dropped 4 bases and J dropped 0 bases, with 7 bases sitting between them. CDR3 size: 15 residues. The CDR3 DNA is TGTGCCAGCAGCTCGAGGCACTCTGGGGCCAACGTCCTGACTTTC. Translating gives CASSSRHSGANVLTF.

This clonotype was picked up many times. The chain is built from TRBV27 and TRBJ1-1, with a tentative D call TRBD1 (6 bases). The CDR3 is made up of 16 amino acids. Trimming cost V 0 bases and J 5 bases, with 16 bases left between them. Per germline, CDR1 MNHEY and CDR2 SMNVEV (reference sequence). CDR3 DNA: TGTGCCAGCAGTTTATCCCCTCGGCAGGGGAGTACTGAAGCTTTCTTT. Amino acids: CASSLSPRQGSTEAFF.

This chain joins TRBV7-8 and TRBJ2-3, with 9 bases lining up with TRBD1. Germline V gene data show CDR1 as SGHVS and CDR2 as FQNEAQ. This CDR3 comprises 14 residues. Unmatched junction bases numbered 2, after V lost 3 bases and J lost 4 bases. CDR3 protein: CASSFRTGADTQYF. Written as DNA, the CDR3 is TGTGCCAGCAGCTTCCGGACAGGGGCAGATACGCAGTATTTT.

This clonotype was seen a few times. The V and J genes are TRBV18 and TRBJ2-7; D remains unclear. Germline V gives CDR1 KGHSH, CDR2 LQKENI. The germline V and J ends were trimmed by 1 base and 6 bases, with 7 bases remaining between them. The CDR3 length is 12 residues. This CDR3 reads CASSPRETEQYF. The CDR3 bases are TGTGCCAGCTCACCACGAGAGACCGAGCAGTACTTC.

This chain joins TRBV3-1 and TRBJ2-5, with 8 nucleotides matching TRBD2. Germline CDR1 LGHDT, CDR2 YNNKEL (reference sequence). V gave up 0 bases and J gave up 2 bases; unmatched junction bases: 5. The CDR3 totals 16 residues. As DNA, the CDR3 is TGTGCCAGCAGCCAAGAATTGACGGGAGGGCAAGAGACCCAGTACTTC. Translating gives CASSQELTGGQETQYF.

This clonotype was seen a handful of times. The CDR3 region has the DNA TGTGCCACAAGGGGGGGCCAAAGCACAGATACGCAGTATTTT. Its translation is CATRGGQSTDTQYF. V is TRBV7-9 and J is TRBJ2-3, with a tentative D call TRBD2 (7 bases). V lost 10 bases, J lost 0 bases, and 14 bases lay in between. Germline V gene lookup returns CDR1 SEHNR and CDR2 FQNEAQ (reference sequence). The CDR3 covers 14 residues.

The table lists this clonotype with a few counts. The rearrangement joins TRBV10-3 to TRBJ2-2; 7 nucleotides agree with TRBD1. The CDR3 extends over 16 amino acids. V was pared by 2 bases and J by 6 bases, with 9 bases of the junction left unmatched. Germline assignment: CDR1 ENHRY and CDR2 SYGVKD. The CDR3 sequence is CAISERGQRYSGELFF. The CDR3 nucleotides read TGTGCCATCAGTGAGCGGGGACAGAGATATTCCGGGGAGCTGTTTTTT.

The V call is TRBV20-1, the J call TRBJ2-5; TRBD1 aligns across 9 bases. This CDR3 is 11 amino acids long. Germline CDR1 is DFQATT and CDR2 is SNEGSKA (reference sequence). V was pared by 8 bases and J by 5 bases, with 3 bases of the junction left unmatched. The CDR3 sequence is CSYTGGETQYF. The CDR3 region has the DNA TGCAGTTACACAGGGGGCGAGACCCAGTACTTC.

The rearrangement uses TRBV6-1 and TRBJ2-5; D unresolved. Per the germline V gene, CDR1 is MNHNS and CDR2 is SASEGT. V was trimmed by 3 bases and J by 2 bases, leaving 7 bases between them. The CDR3 runs 13 residues. CDR3 bases: TGTGCCAGCAGTGAGGTGGTGCAAGAGACCCAGTACTTC. Translated, it gives CASSEVVQETQYF.

This clonotype was detected only a few times. V usage is TRBV23-1 and J usage is TRBJ1-5; D is unclear. TRBV23-1 is noted as an ORF with a role that remains uncertain. The CDR3 extends over 16 amino acids. V was clipped by 0 bases and J by 0 bases, with 9 bases between them. CDR3 residues: CASSQSVSYSNQPQHF. Here the CDR3 DNA reads TGCGCCAGCAGTCAATCGGTCAGCTATAGCAATCAGCCCCAGCATTTT.

The V call is TRBV20-1, the J call TRBJ1-3, with D uncertain. Between the trimmed V and J ends, which lost 3 bases and 0 bases, there was a span of 12 bases. CDR3 length equals 15 residues. The germline V gene encodes CDR1 DFQATT and CDR2 SNEGSKA (reference sequence). As DNA, the CDR3 is TGCAGTGCTAGCGGTACTCTTCGCTCTGGAAACACCATATATTTT. It codes for CSASGTLRSGNTIYF.

This clonotype was observed a handful of times. The chain has TRBV7-9 and TRBJ2-2, with D perhaps TRBD1 (5 bases). The ends were cut back, 1 base at V and 7 bases at J, with 7 bases in the middle. The germline V gene encodes CDR1 SEHNR and CDR2 FQNEAQ (reference sequence). CDR3 length equals 13 residues. The CDR3 loop is CASSLEGIGELFF. CDR3 in DNA: TGTGCCAGCAGCTTAGAGGGGATCGGGGAGCTGTTTTTT. Supplemented by reference TRBV7-9 and TRBJ2-2, the full variable domain reads DTGVSQNPRHKITKRGQNVTFRCDPISEHNRLYWYRQTLGQGPEFLTYFQNEAQLEKSRLLSDRFSAERPKGSFSTLEIQRTEQGDSAMYLCASSLEGIGELFFGEGSRLTVL.